The TCR beta chain under discussion was sequenced for a study of blood T cell repertoires in COVID-19. At the level of the study: In each case, the material was cDNA or gDNA derived from T cells, B-cell-depleted T cells, or PBMCs.

Germline-derived CDR1 and CDR2 are MDHEN and SYDVKM. This CDR3 region has 16 residues. V was trimmed by 5 bases and J by 5 bases, leaving 18 bases between them. Original processing methods: Amplification with reference gene primers provided the estimates of nucleated cell counts. Only in-frame clones appear in the TCRdb table, and some are missing; sequencing was by immunoSEQ multiplex PCR. V and J calls and clone size are those listed in that table; D and trimming were worked out from the DNA. Among under 150,000 clones listed, roughly 88% were seen once. The chain uses TRBV28 and TRBJ2-2; the D gene is possibly TRBD2 (5 bases). The sequence derives from a man between 65 and 79 years old with active COVID-19. The sequenced sample was peripheral blood. The DNA for the CDR3 is TGTGCCAGCAGTCCCAGTTACGGGGTGGGGACCGGGGAGCTGTTTTTT. Encoded protein: CASSPSYGVGTGELFF.